This T cell receptor (beta chain) was captured in a study of shared clonotypes between healthy human individuals. Broader study findings: It was observed that approximately 5% of naive CD4 clonotypes were shared across several donors.

Generated by immunoSEQ multiplex PCR, the TCRdb table keeps only in-frame clones and is missing some. The sample has 2 million to 2.5 million clones, 90% to 96% seen once. V shed 5 bases and J shed 4 bases, with 10 bases lying between them. There are 13 residues in the CDR3. Germline lookup yields CDR1 SEHNR and CDR2 FQNEAQ (reference sequence). Comment on this clone: Its antigen is not identified.

This chain joins TRBV7-9 and TRBJ2-3; unclear D gene. The source is a young man in good health. Material for sequencing was naive CD4+ T cells sorted from blood. As for subset: CD45RA+ positively selected. DNA for the CDR3: TGTGCCAGCAGCCTGTTAGTGGCAGATACGCAGTATTTT. This sequence encodes CASSLLVADTQYF.